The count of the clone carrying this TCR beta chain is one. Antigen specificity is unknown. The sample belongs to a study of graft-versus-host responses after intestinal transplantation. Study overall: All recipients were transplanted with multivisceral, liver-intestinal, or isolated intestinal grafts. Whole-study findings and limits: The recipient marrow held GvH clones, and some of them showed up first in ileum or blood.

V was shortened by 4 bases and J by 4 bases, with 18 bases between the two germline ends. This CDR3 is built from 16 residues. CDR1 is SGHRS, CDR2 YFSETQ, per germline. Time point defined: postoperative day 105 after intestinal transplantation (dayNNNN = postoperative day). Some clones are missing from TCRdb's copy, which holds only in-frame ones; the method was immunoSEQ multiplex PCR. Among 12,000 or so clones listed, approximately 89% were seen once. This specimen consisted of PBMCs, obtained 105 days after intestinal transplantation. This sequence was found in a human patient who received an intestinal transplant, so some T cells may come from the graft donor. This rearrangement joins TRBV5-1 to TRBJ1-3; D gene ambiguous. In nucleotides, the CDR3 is TGCGCCAGCAGCCCCGGACGGCTAGTATCAGGAAACACCATATATTTT. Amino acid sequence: CASSPGRLVSGNTIYF. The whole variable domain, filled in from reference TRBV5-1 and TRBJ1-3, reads KAGVTQTPRYLIKTRGQQVTLSCSPISGHRSVSWYQQTPGQGLQFLFEYFSETQRNKGNFPGRFSGRQFSNSRSEMNVSTLELGDSALYLCASSPGRLVSGNTIYFGEGSWLTVV.